This TCR beta chain is drawn from a study of blood T cell repertoires in COVID-19. Study in general: The samples span acute and convalescent COVID-19 from the United States, Italy and Spain.

This CDR3 region has 14 residues. The V end lost 8 bases, the J end lost 5 bases, and 18 bases lay between the germline ends. The V gene's germline CDR1 is MDHEN and CDR2 SYDVKM. Original analysis: Nucleated cell number was recorded as an estimate derived from reference gene primer amplification. TCRdb's copy holds only in-frame clones and misses some; the assay was immunoSEQ multiplex PCR. V, J and clone size reflect that table, while D and trimming were determined from the DNA. This table has tens of thousands of clones, roughly 84% appearing once. Sequencing used peripheral blood. The chain links TRBV28 to TRBJ2-5, with D possibly being TRBD2 (6 bases). The clonotype originates from a human donor in a cohort sampled during active COVID-19. The donor label of this sample is uncertain. CDR3 region: CASSSGGAGETQYF. The CDR3 DNA follows: TGTGCCAGCTCGTCTGGAGGGGCCGGGGAGACCCAGTACTTC.